This TCR beta chain was obtained from a study of control samples from healthy donors and cancer patients. The assay was immunoSEQ multiplex PCR, and TCRdb's table has in-frame clones only and misses some. The sample yields 140,000 or so clones, around 90% seen once. Germline assignment: CDR1 SGHRS and CDR2 YFSETQ. The CDR3 is made up of 17 amino acids. Trimming cost V 3 bases and J 0 bases; bases outside gene matches: 10. V gene TRBV5-1 combines with J gene TRBJ2-3; 7 bases match TRBD2. Material: blood. The receptor's source is a man aged 25-45 years in good health. DNA for the CDR3: TGCGCCAGCAGCTCCCGCGGGGGAACCTTTAGCACAGATACGCAGTATTTT. It yields the protein CASSSRGGTFSTDTQYF.